The 19 T cell receptor beta chains presented below share a single source sample, sequenced in a study of Tregs in tolerant kidney transplant recipients. TCRdb's copy holds only in-frame clones and misses some; the assay was immunoSEQ multiplex PCR. The sample has under 100,000 clones, approximately 90% seen once. Sequenced: CD8+ T cells from blood. Receptors were obtained from a human donor in good health.

The chain combines TRBV7-8 with TRBJ1-2, with 12 bases matching TRBD1. Germline lookup yields CDR1 SGHVS and CDR2 FQNEAQ. The CDR3 is made up of 17 amino acids. J lost 2 bases, V lost 2 bases, and 6 bases had no gene match. CDR3 protein: CASSLPGQGAGNYGYTF. In DNA, the CDR3 is TGTGCCAGCAGCTTACCGGGACAGGGGGCCGGCAACTATGGCTACACCTTC.

The V gene is TRBV27, the J gene TRBJ1-1, with a possible D match to TRBD1 (5 bases). The germline V gene has CDR1 MNHEY and CDR2 SMNVEV (reference sequence). The V end lost 4 bases, the J end lost 0 bases, and 12 bases lay between the germline ends. This CDR3 region has 15 residues. The CDR3 protein is CASSWTGGLNTEAFF. The CDR3 region has the DNA TGTGCCAGCAGTTGGACTGGGGGGTTGAACACTGAAGCTTTCTTT.

The chain combines TRBV7-9 with TRBJ1-6; D gene uncertain. Deletions cut 6 bases from V and 10 bases from J, with 19 bases between. The CDR3 covers 15 residues. Germline assignment: CDR1 SEHNR and CDR2 FQNEAQ (reference sequence). Here the CDR3 DNA reads TGTGCCAGCAGTGACCCCAGAGATTCGAGATCACCCCTCCACTTT. Translating gives CASSDPRDSRSPLHF.

This chain uses TRBV7-6 with TRBJ1-5, with 7 bases lining up with TRBD1. V was pared by 0 bases and J by 2 bases, with 10 bases of the junction left unmatched. Looked up from germline, CDR1 is SGHVS and CDR2 is FNYEAQ. This CDR3 region has 18 residues. The chain's CDR3 is CASSLAEPDREGNQPQHF. The CDR3 DNA follows: TGTGCCAGCAGCTTAGCTGAACCCGACAGGGAAGGCAATCAGCCCCAGCATTTT.

This clone was counted once. This chain connects TRBV5-1 to TRBJ2-7; TRBD2 matches 8 bases. The CDR3 length is 13 residues. Germline-derived CDR1 and CDR2 are SGHRS and YFSETQ. J gave up 9 bases and V 1 base, and 6 bases lay outside the gene matches. The CDR3 sequence is CASSLTGLVGQYF. In DNA form, the CDR3 reads TGCGCCAGCAGCTTGACGGGACTAGTCGGGCAGTACTTC.

The J gene is TRBJ1-1, the V gene TRBV23-1; D unclear. TRBV23-1 is assigned to the ORF class and has an uncertain function. Trimming cost V 2 bases and J 0 bases, with 16 bases left between them. This CDR3 region has 17 residues. Here the CDR3 DNA reads TGCGCCAGCAGTCAACTTTTCTTAAAGGGCATGAACACTGAAGCTTTCTTT. It codes for CASSQLFLKGMNTEAFF.

The chain combines TRBV10-3 with TRBJ2-7, with D perhaps matching TRBD1 (6 bases). This CDR3 has 17 amino acids. The V end lost 0 bases, the J end lost 2 bases, and 17 bases lay between the germline ends. Germline assignment: CDR1 ENHRY and CDR2 SYGVKD. CDR3 region: CAISESLGRGFPYEQYF. The CDR3 DNA reads as TGTGCCATCAGTGAGTCCCTCGGCAGGGGATTTCCCTACGAGCAGTACTTC.

CDR3 nucleotide sequence: TGTGCCAGCAGCTTAGTCGGGGCTAGCGGGAGTCGACACGAGCAGTACTTC. It specifies CASSLVGASGSRHEQYF. The chain links TRBV7-8 to TRBJ2-7; 10 bases align to TRBD2. The J segment lost 5 bases and the V segment lost 1 base, leaving 11 bases of the junction unmatched. Germline CDR1 and CDR2: SGHVS and FQNEAQ. The CDR3 spans 17 residues.

Only one count was recorded for this clone. The chain has TRBV5-6 and TRBJ2-1; no definite D call. Germline V gene lookup returns CDR1 SGHDT and CDR2 YYEEEE. V was trimmed by 4 bases and J by 4 bases, leaving 9 bases between them. The CDR3 spans 13 residues. The CDR3 region is CASSGVQYNEQFF. The CDR3 DNA reads as TGTGCCAGCAGCGGTGTTCAGTACAATGAGCAGTTCTTC.

The genes are TRBV19 and TRBJ2-1; 10 nucleotides line up with TRBD2. Germline CDR1 is LNHDA and CDR2 is SQIVND (reference sequence). This CDR3 contains 15 residues. Trimming removed 3 bases from V and 7 bases from J; junction bases left unmatched: 6. Here the CDR3 reads CASSIVAGGGNEQFF. DNA for the CDR3: TGTGCCAGTAGTATCGTAGCGGGAGGCGGAAATGAGCAGTTCTTC.

This chain joins TRBV4-1 and TRBJ1-2; D ambiguous. Germline V CDR1 and CDR2: MGHRA, YSYEKL. The CDR3 sequence is 14 residues long. Trimming took off 1 base at V and 0 bases at J, with 6 bases between the two ends. The CDR3 nucleotides are TGCGCCAGCAGCCAAGGAATAGCTAACTATGGCTACACCTTC. It codes for CASSQGIANYGYTF.

V and J are TRBV10-3 and TRBJ2-7, with D tentatively TRBD2 (6 bases). Trimming removed 10 bases from V and 4 bases from J, with 17 bases in between. Per germline, CDR1 ENHRY and CDR2 SYGVKD. This CDR3 has 13 residues. The CDR3 DNA reads as TGTGCCAACAGAGGGGAGGAGGTTTACGAGCAGTACTTC. Amino acid sequence: CANRGEEVYEQYF.

This chain uses TRBV4-1 with TRBJ2-7; maybe TRBD1 (6 bases). This CDR3 contains 15 residues. Germline CDR1 is MGHRA and CDR2 is YSYEKL. V shed 2 bases and J shed 3 bases, with 14 bases lying between them. In DNA, the CDR3 is TGCGCCAGCAGCCAAAGAGGGGGTCCTCTCTACGAGCAGTACTTC. The encoded protein is CASSQRGGPLYEQYF.

The gene calls are TRBV9 and TRBJ2-3; possibly TRBD2 for D (6 bases). There are 16 residues in the CDR3. Per germline, CDR1 SGDLS and CDR2 YYNGEE. V was cut by 3 bases and J by 0 bases, with 14 bases left in between. DNA for the CDR3: TGTGCCAGCAGCGCGCGAGCGGGTGGTAGCACAGATACGCAGTATTTT. It specifies CASSARAGGSTDTQYF.

CDR3 in amino acids: CASSLGMNTEAFF. The CDR3 DNA reads as TGCGCCAGCAGTCTGGGGATGAACACTGAAGCTTTCTTT. The V call is TRBV10-1, the J call TRBJ1-1, with no clear D. Germline values: CDR1 WNHNN, CDR2 SYGVQD (reference sequence). V lost 5 bases to trimming and J lost 0 bases, with 7 bases between them. The CDR3 contains 13 residues.

The rearrangement links TRBV4-2 to TRBJ2-7, with D tentatively TRBD1 (6 bases). The length of the CDR3 is 17 residues. The germline V and J ends were trimmed by 5 bases and 2 bases, with 22 bases remaining between them. Germline CDR1 and CDR2: LGHNA and YNFKEQ. The CDR3 protein is CASSSHVGTLVAYEQYF. The CDR3 DNA reads TGTGCCAGCAGCTCGCACGTCGGGACACTCGTTGCCTACGAGCAGTACTTC.

This sequence joins TRBV25-1 and TRBJ1-5; 8 bases line up with TRBD1. V lost 4 bases to trimming and J lost 7 bases; unmatched junction nucleotides: 9. CDR3 length: 15 amino acids. CDR1 is MGHDK, CDR2 SYGVNS, per germline. The chain's CDR3 is CASSVGTGGLQPQHF. The CDR3 nucleotides read TGTGCCAGCAGTGTCGGAACAGGGGGTTTACAGCCCCAGCATTTT.

The chain has TRBV29-1 and TRBJ2-7; D is uncertain. CDR1 and CDR2 from the germline V gene are SQVTM and ANQGSEA. V lost 6 bases to trimming and J lost 0 bases, with 15 bases between them. CDR3 length equals 14 residues. The CDR3 bases are TGCAGCGTCCGGACCCCGGCCCACTCCTACGAGCAGTACTTC. This gives the protein CSVRTPAHSYEQYF.

This chain connects TRBV6-5 to TRBJ2-3, with TRBD2 as a possible D gene (5 bases). This CDR3 contains 14 residues. CDR1 is MNHEY and CDR2 is SVGAGI in the germline V gene. V lost 0 bases to trimming and J lost 4 bases, with 8 bases between them. CDR3 amino acids: CASSYSLAPDTQYF. The CDR3 nucleotides read TGTGCCAGCAGTTACTCTCTAGCCCCAGATACGCAGTATTTT.